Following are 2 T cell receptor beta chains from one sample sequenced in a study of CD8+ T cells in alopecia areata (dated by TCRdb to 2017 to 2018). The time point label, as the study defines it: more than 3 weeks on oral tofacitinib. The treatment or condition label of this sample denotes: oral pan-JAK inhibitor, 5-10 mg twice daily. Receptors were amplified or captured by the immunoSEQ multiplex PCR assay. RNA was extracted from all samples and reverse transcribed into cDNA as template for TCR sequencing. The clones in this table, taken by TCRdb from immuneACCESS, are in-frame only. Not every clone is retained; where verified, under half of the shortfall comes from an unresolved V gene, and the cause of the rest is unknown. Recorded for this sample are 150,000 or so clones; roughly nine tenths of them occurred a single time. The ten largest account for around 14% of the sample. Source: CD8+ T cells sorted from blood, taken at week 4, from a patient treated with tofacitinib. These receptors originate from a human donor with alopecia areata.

The DNA of the CDR3 is TGTGCCAGCAGCGTAGGGGACAGCACAGATACGCAGTATTTT. This encodes CASSVGDSTDTQYF. The chain carries TRBV9 and TRBJ2-3; D possibly matches TRBD1 or TRBD2 (5 bases each). V lost 0 bases and J 0 bases, leaving 5 bases between the germline ends. The length of the CDR3 is 14 residues. Germline CDR1 SGDLS, CDR2 YYNGEE. The full variable domain, completed using reference TRBV9 and TRBJ2-3, is DSGVTQTPKHLITATGQRVTLRCSPRSGDLSVYWYQQSLDQGLQFLIQYYNGEERAKGNILERFSAQQFPDLHSELNLSSLELGDSALYFCASSVGDSTDTQYFGPGTRLTVL.

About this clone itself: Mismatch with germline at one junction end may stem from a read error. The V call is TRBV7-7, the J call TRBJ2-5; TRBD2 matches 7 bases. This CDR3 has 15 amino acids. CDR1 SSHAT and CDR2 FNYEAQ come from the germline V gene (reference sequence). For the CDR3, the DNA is TGTGCTAGCAGCTTAAAAACTAGCGCTCAAGAGACCCAGTACTTC. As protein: CASSLKTSAQETQYF.